This is a list of T cell receptor beta chains from one sample in a study of CD4 T cells in relation to SARS-CoV-2 and coronaviruses. Libraries were prepared by immunoSEQ multiplex PCR; TCRdb keeps only in-frame clonotypes and omits some of them. The repertoire holds roughly 30,000 clones, with about 80% as singletons. The antigens these receptors bind are not known. Sample: CD4+ T cells from PBMCs, cultured in vitro. Receptor source: a human donor in good health. Both conserved end residues are part of each CDR3. A D gene is named only where the DNA matches it firmly. Not all rows give a size; the values are once, few, many and, for expanded clones, a class.

CDR3 DNA: TGTGCCAGCAGCCCCTCGATAACCCTTACAGATACGCAGTATTTT; CDR3 protein: CASSPSITLTDTQYF; V gene: TRBV11-1; D gene: .; clone size: once; J gene: TRBJ2-3
CDR3 DNA: TGCGCCAGCAGCTTGGGACTAGCGGGAGGGGGGTTGTCCTACAATGAGCAGTTCTTC; CDR3 protein: CASSLGLAGGGLSYNEQFF; V gene: TRBV5-1; D gene: TRBD2; clone size: .; J gene: TRBJ2-1
CDR3 DNA: TGCGCCAGCAGCTCGGACAGGGGGTCGGGCGAGCAGTACTTC; CDR3 protein: CASSSDRGSGEQYF; V gene: TRBV5-1; D gene: TRBD1; clone size: .; J gene: TRBJ2-7
CDR3 DNA: TGTGCCAGCACCCGGGGCGGGGCTACATCAGATACGCAGTATTTT; CDR3 protein: CASTRGGATSDTQYF; V gene: TRBV5-4; D gene: .; clone size: .; J gene: TRBJ2-3
CDR3 DNA: TGTGCCAGCAGTTTCCTATCCCCCGGGACTAGCGGGAACAATGAGCAGTTCTTC; CDR3 protein: CASSFLSPGTSGNNEQFF; V gene: TRBV27; D gene: TRBD2; clone size: .; J gene: TRBJ2-1
CDR3 DNA: TGTGCCAGCAGCGAGGGACAGGGTCAAGAGACCCAGTACTTC; CDR3 protein: CASSEGQGQETQYF; V gene: TRBV9; D gene: TRBD1; clone size: .; J gene: TRBJ2-5
CDR3 DNA: TGTGCCAGCAGCCAAGTCCCCCTCCGCTACGAGCAGTACTTC; CDR3 protein: CASSQVPLRYEQYF; V gene: TRBV3-1/TRBV3-2; D gene: .; clone size: once; J gene: TRBJ2-7
CDR3 DNA: TGCGCCAGCAGCTCCCGGGTGGTGGAGGGCGAGCAGTACTTC; CDR3 protein: CASSSRVVEGEQYF; V gene: TRBV5-1; D gene: .; clone size: .; J gene: TRBJ2-7
CDR3 DNA: TGTGCCAGCAGTTCGGTAATTGGACTAGCAGGTGATACGCAGTATTTT; CDR3 protein: CASSSVIGLAGDTQYF; V gene: TRBV28; D gene: TRBD2; clone size: .; J gene: TRBJ2-3
CDR3 DNA: TGCGCCAGCAGCCAAGTCCCTAGCGGTTACGAGCAGTACTTC; CDR3 protein: CASSQVPSGYEQYF; V gene: TRBV4-1; D gene: TRBD2; clone size: few; J gene: TRBJ2-7
CDR3 DNA: TGCGCCAGCAGCCCGGATGAGGGAGTCACAGATACGCAGTATTTT; CDR3 protein: CASSPDEGVTDTQYF; V gene: TRBV5-1; D gene: .; clone size: .; J gene: TRBJ2-3
CDR3 DNA: TGCGCCAGCAGCCAAGATGGGGCTAGGGGAAACACCATATATTTT; CDR3 protein: CASSQDGARGNTIYF; V gene: TRBV4-1; D gene: .; clone size: .; J gene: TRBJ1-3
CDR3 DNA: TGTGCCAGCAGCCTCCCGAGCGGGGGGACAGATACGCAGTATTTT; CDR3 protein: CASSLPSGGTDTQYF; V gene: TRBV7-2; D gene: TRBD2; clone size: .; J gene: TRBJ2-3
CDR3 DNA: TGTGCCAGCAGCGCTACACCGGGACACAACTACGAGCAGTACTTC; CDR3 protein: CASSATPGHNYEQYF; V gene: TRBV9; D gene: .; clone size: .; J gene: TRBJ2-7
CDR3 DNA: TGTGCCAGCAGCTTAGAGGTGGGGGGGCCCTACGAGCAGTACTTC; CDR3 protein: CASSLEVGGPYEQYF; V gene: TRBV11-2; D gene: .; clone size: .; J gene: TRBJ2-7
CDR3 DNA: TGCGCCAGCAGCCAAGATTACCAGAGCACAGATACGCAGTATTTT; CDR3 protein: CASSQDYQSTDTQYF; V gene: TRBV4-3; D gene: .; clone size: .; J gene: TRBJ2-3
CDR3 DNA: TGTGCCAGCAGTAAGTGGGCCACAGGGGAGCGTGGCTACACCTTC; CDR3 protein: CASSKWATGERGYTF; V gene: TRBV6-5; D gene: TRBD1; clone size: .; J gene: TRBJ1-2
CDR3 DNA: TGTGCCAGCAGTTACACTGACACGTTCTATGGCTACACCTTC; CDR3 protein: CASSYTDTFYGYTF; V gene: TRBV6-6; D gene: .; clone size: .; J gene: TRBJ1-2
CDR3 DNA: TGCGCCAGCAGTGAAATAGGGTCGGGAGAAGGCTCCAATGAGCAGTTCTTC; CDR3 protein: CASSEIGSGEGSNEQFF; V gene: TRBV10-1; D gene: .; clone size: .; J gene: TRBJ2-1
CDR3 DNA: TGTGCCAGCACTAACGTCAGAGGGGCCGGGGAGCTGTTTTTT; CDR3 protein: CASTNVRGAGELFF; V gene: TRBV6-5; D gene: .; clone size: once; J gene: TRBJ2-2
CDR3 DNA: TGCGCCAGCAGTCCAGGCAGGGGGAGGTCCTACAATGAGCAGTTCTTC; CDR3 protein: CASSPGRGRSYNEQFF; V gene: TRBV5-1; D gene: .; clone size: once; J gene: TRBJ2-1
CDR3 DNA: TGTGCCAGCAGACTTTCGGGCGTGGGTGTGCGGGAGACCCAGTACTTC; CDR3 protein: CASRLSGVGVRETQYF; V gene: TRBV2; D gene: .; clone size: .; J gene: TRBJ2-5
CDR3 DNA: TGTGCCAGCTCACCTGACAGAGATTCACCCCTCCACTTT; CDR3 protein: CASSPDRDSPLHF; V gene: TRBV18; D gene: .; clone size: .; J gene: TRBJ1-6
CDR3 DNA: TGTGCCAGCAGTTCAGGGGACGCAAGGGCTTACGAGCAGTACTTC; CDR3 protein: CASSSGDARAYEQYF; V gene: TRBV28; D gene: .; clone size: .; J gene: TRBJ2-7
CDR3 DNA: TGTGCCAGCCGGGACTTCACCTCCTATGGCTACACCTTC; CDR3 protein: CASRDFTSYGYTF; V gene: TRBV6-5; D gene: .; clone size: .; J gene: TRBJ1-2
CDR3 DNA: TGTGCCAGCAGCCAAGCCGGACTAGCGGGATCGGAGCTGTTTTTT; CDR3 protein: CASSQAGLAGSELFF; V gene: TRBV3-1/TRBV3-2; D gene: TRBD2; clone size: .; J gene: TRBJ2-2
CDR3 DNA: TGCAGCGTTGCTGAGGGCGGGGGCTATGGCTACACCTTC; CDR3 protein: CSVAEGGGYGYTF; V gene: TRBV29-1; D gene: .; clone size: .; J gene: TRBJ1-2
CDR3 DNA: TGTGCCAGCAGTTACCAGCGGGGTAACTCCTACGAGCAGTACTTC; CDR3 protein: CASSYQRGNSYEQYF; V gene: TRBV6-5; D gene: TRBD2; clone size: .; J gene: TRBJ2-7
CDR3 DNA: TGTGCCAGCACCAAGCGTGACAGATACAATGAGCAGTTCTTC; CDR3 protein: CASTKRDRYNEQFF; V gene: TRBV19; D gene: .; clone size: .; J gene: TRBJ2-1
CDR3 DNA: TGTGCCAGCAGCCCCCGATCGAACACTGAAGCTTTCTTT; CDR3 protein: CASSPRSNTEAFF; V gene: TRBV9; D gene: .; clone size: .; J gene: TRBJ1-1
CDR3 DNA: TGCGCCAGCAGCCAAGGATACGCAGGGGGTGAAAAACTGTTTTTT; CDR3 protein: CASSQGYAGGEKLFF; V gene: TRBV4-3; D gene: TRBD1; clone size: .; J gene: TRBJ1-4
CDR3 DNA: TGTGCCAGCAGTGGGGGATCAGGGAAGGGCCTTTCTTCACCCCTCCACTTT; CDR3 protein: CASSGGSGKGLSSPLHF; V gene: TRBV6-1; D gene: .; clone size: once; J gene: TRBJ1-6
CDR3 DNA: TGCGCCAGCAGCCCCGCCCGGGACAGGCTGGGTGGCTACACCTTC; CDR3 protein: CASSPARDRLGGYTF; V gene: TRBV5-1; D gene: TRBD1; clone size: .; J gene: TRBJ1-2
CDR3 DNA: TGTGCCAGCAGCTACCAAAACAGGGGGGACACTGAAGCTTTCTTT; CDR3 protein: CASSYQNRGDTEAFF; V gene: TRBV7-2; D gene: TRBD1; clone size: .; J gene: TRBJ1-1
CDR3 DNA: TGTGCCAGCATCGGAACAGGGGGCTACGAGCAGTACTTC; CDR3 protein: CASIGTGGYEQYF; V gene: TRBV2; D gene: TRBD1; clone size: .; J gene: TRBJ2-7
CDR3 DNA: TGTGCCAGCGGGACAGGGTTATCGGTCGGGGAGCTGTTTTTT; CDR3 protein: CASGTGLSVGELFF; V gene: TRBV2; D gene: TRBD1; clone size: .; J gene: TRBJ2-2
CDR3 DNA: TGTGCCAGCAGTTTAGTAGGGGGGGAAAAACTGTTTTTT; CDR3 protein: CASSLVGGEKLFF; V gene: TRBV12-3/TRBV12-4; D gene: .; clone size: few; J gene: TRBJ1-4
CDR3 DNA: TGCGCCAGCAGCTACAGGGTGAGTCAGCCCCAGCATTTT; CDR3 protein: CASSYRVSQPQHF; V gene: TRBV4-1; D gene: .; clone size: .; J gene: TRBJ1-5
CDR3 DNA: TGTGCCAGCAGTCAACAGGGGAATGAGCAGTTCTTC; CDR3 protein: CASSQQGNEQFF; V gene: TRBV6-6; D gene: TRBD1; clone size: .; J gene: TRBJ2-1
CDR3 DNA: TGTGCCACCCGGGACAGGGCATGGAATAGCAATCAGCCCCAGCATTTT; CDR3 protein: CATRDRAWNSNQPQHF; V gene: TRBV27; D gene: TRBD1; clone size: .; J gene: TRBJ1-5
CDR3 DNA: TGTGCCAGCAGCGTATCGGGATCGAACACTGAAGCTTTCTTT; CDR3 protein: CASSVSGSNTEAFF; V gene: TRBV11-3; D gene: .; clone size: once; J gene: TRBJ1-1
CDR3 DNA: TGTGCCAGCAGCCGGGGACAGGGAGCCCATAGCAATCAGCCCCAGCATTTT; CDR3 protein: CASSRGQGAHSNQPQHF; V gene: TRBV7-9; D gene: TRBD1; clone size: .; J gene: TRBJ1-5
CDR3 DNA: TGTGCCAGCAGTTACTGGGTAGACCTACGGGACAATGAGCAGTTCTTC; CDR3 protein: CASSYWVDLRDNEQFF; V gene: TRBV6-6; D gene: .; clone size: .; J gene: TRBJ2-1
CDR3 DNA: TGCGCCAGCAGCTTGGGGGACAGGGGTCATGGCTACACCTTC; CDR3 protein: CASSLGDRGHGYTF; V gene: TRBV5-1; D gene: TRBD1; clone size: .; J gene: TRBJ1-2
CDR3 DNA: TGTGCCAGCAGCGTAGAGGGACAGGGGAGGGAGACCCAGTACTTC; CDR3 protein: CASSVEGQGRETQYF; V gene: TRBV9; D gene: TRBD1; clone size: .; J gene: TRBJ2-5
CDR3 DNA: TGTGCCAGTAGTATGGGTGGATGGGAGACCCAGTACTTC; CDR3 protein: CASSMGGWETQYF; V gene: TRBV19; D gene: .; clone size: .; J gene: TRBJ2-5
CDR3 DNA: TGTGCCAGCAGCCTCATCTTTGGCTCTGGAAACACCATATATTTT; CDR3 protein: CASSLIFGSGNTIYF; V gene: TRBV7-2; D gene: .; clone size: .; J gene: TRBJ1-3
CDR3 DNA: TGTGCCAGCAGTCCAGGGGTTAGCTATGGCTACACCTTC; CDR3 protein: CASSPGVSYGYTF; V gene: TRBV6-2/TRBV6-3; D gene: .; clone size: few; J gene: TRBJ1-2
CDR3 DNA: TGCGCCAGCAGCCAAGAATATCGTGCAGAGAATTCACCCCTCCACTTT; CDR3 protein: CASSQEYRAENSPLHF; V gene: TRBV4-1; D gene: .; clone size: .; J gene: TRBJ1-6
CDR3 DNA: TGTGCCAGCAGTAACCGGGACAGGGGGTATTCGGAGACCCAGTACTTC; CDR3 protein: CASSNRDRGYSETQYF; V gene: TRBV3-1/TRBV3-2; D gene: TRBD1; clone size: once; J gene: TRBJ2-5
CDR3 DNA: TGTGCCAGCAGCTCAGCCCCCGAGGTCCAGCAGTACTTC; CDR3 protein: CASSSAPEVQQYF; V gene: TRBV11-2; D gene: .; clone size: once; J gene: TRBJ2-7
CDR3 DNA: TGTGCCAGCAGCCCGTACAGGATCCGAGGGATTCCAAATGAAAAACTGTTTTTT; CDR3 protein: CASSPYRIRGIPNEKLFF; V gene: TRBV3-1/TRBV3-2; D gene: .; clone size: few; J gene: TRBJ1-4
CDR3 DNA: TGTGCCAGCAGCAAGGGACTGGTTTTCACAGATACGCAGTATTTT; CDR3 protein: CASSKGLVFTDTQYF; V gene: TRBV7-2; D gene: .; clone size: once; J gene: TRBJ2-3
CDR3 DNA: TGCGCCAGCAGCCCGACAGGGGGGTTCACAGATACGCAGTATTTT; CDR3 protein: CASSPTGGFTDTQYF; V gene: TRBV4-3; D gene: TRBD1; clone size: .; J gene: TRBJ2-3
CDR3 DNA: TGCGCCAGCAGCTTGGAGGGCAGGTCCTCCGGCGAGCAGTACTTC; CDR3 protein: CASSLEGRSSGEQYF; V gene: TRBV5-1; D gene: .; clone size: .; J gene: TRBJ2-7
CDR3 DNA: TGCGCCAGCAGCCAAGATCACACCTACGAGCAGTACTTC; CDR3 protein: CASSQDHTYEQYF; V gene: TRBV4-3; D gene: .; clone size: few; J gene: TRBJ2-7
CDR3 DNA: TGTGCCAGCAGCTTAGGCGCTAACTATGGCTACACCTTC; CDR3 protein: CASSLGANYGYTF; V gene: TRBV7-9; D gene: .; clone size: .; J gene: TRBJ1-2